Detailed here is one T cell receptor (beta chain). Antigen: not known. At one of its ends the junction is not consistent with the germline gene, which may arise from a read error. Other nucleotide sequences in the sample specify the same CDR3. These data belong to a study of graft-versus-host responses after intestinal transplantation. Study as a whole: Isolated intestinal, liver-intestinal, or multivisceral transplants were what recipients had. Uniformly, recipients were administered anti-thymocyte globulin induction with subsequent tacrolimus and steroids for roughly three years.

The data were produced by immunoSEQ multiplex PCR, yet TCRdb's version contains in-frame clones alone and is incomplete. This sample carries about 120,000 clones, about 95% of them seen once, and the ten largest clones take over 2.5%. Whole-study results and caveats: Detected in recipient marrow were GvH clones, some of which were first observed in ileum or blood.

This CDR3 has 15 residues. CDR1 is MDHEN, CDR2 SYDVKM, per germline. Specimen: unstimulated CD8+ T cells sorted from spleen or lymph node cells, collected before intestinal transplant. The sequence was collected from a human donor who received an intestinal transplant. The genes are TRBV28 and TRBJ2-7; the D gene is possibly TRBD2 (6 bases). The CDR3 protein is CASSLSPGASYEQYF. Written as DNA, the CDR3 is TGTGCCAGCAGTTTATCACCGGGAGCCTCCTACGAGCAGTATTTC. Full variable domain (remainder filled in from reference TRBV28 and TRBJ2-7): DVKVTQSSRYLVKRTGEKVFLECVQDMDHENMFWYRQDPGLGLRLIYFSYDVKMKEKGDIPEGYSVSREKKERFSLILESASTNQTSMYLCASSLSPGASYEQYFGPGTRLTVT.